This T cell receptor (beta chain) originates from a study of molecular identifiers for immune sequencing clone quantification. The CDR3 spans 16 residues. The V gene's germline CDR1 is SGHRS and CDR2 YFSETQ. V lost 0 bases, J lost 3 bases, and 16 bases lay in between. Study-wide findings and caveats: Whereas clones above 20 RNA copies held under 1% of naive-cell molecules, they held over 98% of effector molecules.

It was with previously described methods and listed TCR primers that bulk TCR libraries were made. TCRdb passed the PCR reads through MiXCR, listing each CDR3 protein once. The sample lists around 470,000 distinct CDR3 sequences; roughly 25% were seen once. The sample holds many counts of this clonotype. Its antigen is still unknown. This clonotype was sampled from a human donor in good health. Some libraries in this study had Jurkat cell RNA spiked in. This chain connects TRBV5-1 to TRBJ2-7; D not certain. The sequencing input was naive CD8+ T cells from blood, with Jurkat cell RNA spiked in. Specified subset: FACS-sorted CD8+CD4-CCR7+CD45RA+ naive T cells. The CDR3 sequence is CASSLAPRDLHYEQYF. CDR3 coding DNA: TGCGCCAGCAGCTTGGCCCCACGCGATCTCCACTACGAGCAGTACTTC.